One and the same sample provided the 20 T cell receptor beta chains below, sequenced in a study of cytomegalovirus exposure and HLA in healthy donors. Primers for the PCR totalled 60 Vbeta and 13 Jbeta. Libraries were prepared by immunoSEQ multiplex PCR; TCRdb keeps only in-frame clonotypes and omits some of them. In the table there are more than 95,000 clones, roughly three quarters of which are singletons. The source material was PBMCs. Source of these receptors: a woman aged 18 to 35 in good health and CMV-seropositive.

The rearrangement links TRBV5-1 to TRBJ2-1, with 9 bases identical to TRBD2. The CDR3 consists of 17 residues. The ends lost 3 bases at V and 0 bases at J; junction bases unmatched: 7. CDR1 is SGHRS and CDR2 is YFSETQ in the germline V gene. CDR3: CASSWPDSGGSYNEQFF. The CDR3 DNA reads TGCGCCAGCAGCTGGCCCGATAGCGGGGGCTCCTACAATGAGCAGTTCTTC.

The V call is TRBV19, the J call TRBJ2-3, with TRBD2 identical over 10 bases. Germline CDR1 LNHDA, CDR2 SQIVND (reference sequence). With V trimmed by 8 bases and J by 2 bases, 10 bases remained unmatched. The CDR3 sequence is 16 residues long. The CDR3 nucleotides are TGTGCCAGTCGCCCTCGGCTAGCGGGGGACACAGATACGCAGTATTTT. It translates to CASRPRLAGDTDTQYF.

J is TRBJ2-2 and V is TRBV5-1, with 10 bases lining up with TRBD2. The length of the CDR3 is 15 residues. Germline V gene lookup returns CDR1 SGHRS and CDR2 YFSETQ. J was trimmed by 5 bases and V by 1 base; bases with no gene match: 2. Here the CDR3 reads CASSLTLAGTGELFF. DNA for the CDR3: TGCGCCAGCAGCTTGACACTAGCGGGGACCGGGGAGCTGTTTTTT.

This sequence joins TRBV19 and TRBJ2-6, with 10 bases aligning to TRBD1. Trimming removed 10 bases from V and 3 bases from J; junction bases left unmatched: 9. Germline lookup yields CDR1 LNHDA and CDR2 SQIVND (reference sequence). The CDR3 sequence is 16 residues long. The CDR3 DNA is TGTGCCACCCGGGACAGGGGATTGGGTGGGGCCAACGTCCTGACTTTC. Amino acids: CATRDRGLGGANVLTF. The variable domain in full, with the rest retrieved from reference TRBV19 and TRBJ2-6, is DGGITQSPKYLFRKEGQNVTLSCEQNLNHDAMYWYRQDPGQGLRLIYYSQIVNDFQKGDIAEGYSVSREKKESFPLTVTSAQKNPTAFYLCATRDRGLGGANVLTFGAGSRLTVL.

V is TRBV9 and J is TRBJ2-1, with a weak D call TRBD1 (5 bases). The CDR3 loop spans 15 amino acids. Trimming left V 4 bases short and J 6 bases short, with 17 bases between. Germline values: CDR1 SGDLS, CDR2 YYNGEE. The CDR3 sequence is CASSPRQHNINEQFF. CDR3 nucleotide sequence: TGTGCCAGCAGCCCTCGACAGCACAATATCAATGAGCAGTTCTTC.

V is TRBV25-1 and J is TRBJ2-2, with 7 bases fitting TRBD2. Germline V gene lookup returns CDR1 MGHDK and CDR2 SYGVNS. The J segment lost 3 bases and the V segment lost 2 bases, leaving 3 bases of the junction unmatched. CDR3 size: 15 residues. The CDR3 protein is CASSEGRVDTGELFF. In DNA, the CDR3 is TGTGCCAGCAGTGAAGGGAGGGTGGACACCGGGGAGCTGTTTTTT.

CDR3 sequence (DNA): TGTGCCAGCAGGGCGGGGGGGGAGAATGAGCAGTTCTTC. It translates to CASRAGGENEQFF. The chain is built from TRBV5-6 and TRBJ2-1, with 9 positions matching TRBD2. Looked up from germline, CDR1 is SGHDT and CDR2 is YYEEEE. Germline trimming cut 5 bases from V and 7 bases from J; bases unmatched to any gene: 4. This CDR3 is built from 13 residues.

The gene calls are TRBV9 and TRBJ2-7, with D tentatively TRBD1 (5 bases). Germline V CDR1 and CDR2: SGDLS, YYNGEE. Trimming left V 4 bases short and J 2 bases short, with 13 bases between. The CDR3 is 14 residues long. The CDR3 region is CASSPLQVAYEQYF. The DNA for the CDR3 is TGTGCCAGCAGCCCATTACAGGTAGCCTACGAGCAGTACTTC.

CDR3 residues: CASSSVTGGDITDTQYF. The CDR3, as DNA: TGTGCCAGCAGCTCCGTAACAGGGGGCGATATAACAGATACGCAGTATTTT. The chain joins TRBV5-6 to TRBJ2-3, with 9 nucleotides matching TRBD1. The CDR3 loop spans 17 amino acids. Trimming cost V 3 bases and J 3 bases; bases outside gene matches: 11. The germline V gene has CDR1 SGHDT and CDR2 YYEEEE.

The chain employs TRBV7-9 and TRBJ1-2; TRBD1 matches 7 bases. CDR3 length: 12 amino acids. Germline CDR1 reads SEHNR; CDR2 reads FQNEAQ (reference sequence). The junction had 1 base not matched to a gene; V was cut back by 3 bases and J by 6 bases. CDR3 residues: CASSFDRDGYTF. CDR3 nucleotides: TGTGCCAGCAGCTTTGACAGGGATGGCTACACCTTC.

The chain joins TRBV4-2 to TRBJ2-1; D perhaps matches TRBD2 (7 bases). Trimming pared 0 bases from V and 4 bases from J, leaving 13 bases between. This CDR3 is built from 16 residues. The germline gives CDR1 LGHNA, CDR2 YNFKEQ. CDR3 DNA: TGTGCCAGCAGCCAAGAGTCGGGGGGCACTTACAATGAGCAGTTCTTC. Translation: CASSQESGGTYNEQFF.

In DNA, the CDR3 is TGCGCCAGCAGCTTGTCGCTACAGGGGTGCGGCTACACCTTC. It specifies CASSLSLQGCGYTF. The rearrangement uses TRBV5-1 and TRBJ1-2; TRBD1 matches 7 bases. CDR3 length: 14 residues. Per germline, CDR1 SGHRS and CDR2 YFSETQ. V shed 1 base and J 8 bases; nucleotides not matched to a gene: 8.

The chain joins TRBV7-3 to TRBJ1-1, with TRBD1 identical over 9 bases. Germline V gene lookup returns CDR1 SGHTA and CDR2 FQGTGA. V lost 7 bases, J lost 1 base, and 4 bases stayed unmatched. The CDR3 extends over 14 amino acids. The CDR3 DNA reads TGTGCCAGCAACCGGGGACAGGGGAACACTGAAGCTTTCTTT. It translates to CASNRGQGNTEAFF.

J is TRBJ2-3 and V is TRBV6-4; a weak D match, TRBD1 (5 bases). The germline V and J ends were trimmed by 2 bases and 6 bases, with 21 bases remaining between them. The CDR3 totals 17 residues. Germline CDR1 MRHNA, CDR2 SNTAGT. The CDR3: CASSDAGRVILSDTQYF. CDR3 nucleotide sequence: TGTGCCAGCAGTGACGCAGGCAGGGTCATTCTTTCGGATACGCAGTATTTT.

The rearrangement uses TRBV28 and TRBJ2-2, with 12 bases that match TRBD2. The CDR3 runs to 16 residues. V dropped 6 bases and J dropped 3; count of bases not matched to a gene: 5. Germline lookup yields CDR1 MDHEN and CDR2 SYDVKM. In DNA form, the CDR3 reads TGTGCCAGCAGACTTCGGACTAGCGGGGACACCGGGGAGCTGTTTTTT. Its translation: CASRLRTSGDTGELFF.

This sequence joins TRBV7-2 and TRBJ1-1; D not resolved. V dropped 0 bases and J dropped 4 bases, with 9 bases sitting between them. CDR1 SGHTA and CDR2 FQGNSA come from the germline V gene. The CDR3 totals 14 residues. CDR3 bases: TGTGCCAGCAGCTTAGCGAATCGGGTCACTGAAGCTTTCTTT. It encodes CASSLANRVTEAFF.

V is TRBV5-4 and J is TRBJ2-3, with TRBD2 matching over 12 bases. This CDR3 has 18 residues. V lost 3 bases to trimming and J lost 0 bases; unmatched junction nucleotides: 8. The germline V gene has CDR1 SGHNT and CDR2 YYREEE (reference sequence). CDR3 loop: CASSSLAGGSSSTDTQYF. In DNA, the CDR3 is TGTGCCAGCAGCTCACTAGCGGGGGGAAGTTCTAGCACAGATACGCAGTATTTT.

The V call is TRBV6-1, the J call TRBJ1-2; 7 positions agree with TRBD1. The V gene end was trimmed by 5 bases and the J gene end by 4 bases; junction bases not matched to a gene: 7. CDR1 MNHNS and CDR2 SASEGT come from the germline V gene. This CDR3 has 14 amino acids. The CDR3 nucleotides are TGTGCCAGCAGTCTCACAGGGGAAAGCTATGGCTACACCTTC. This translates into CASSLTGESYGYTF.

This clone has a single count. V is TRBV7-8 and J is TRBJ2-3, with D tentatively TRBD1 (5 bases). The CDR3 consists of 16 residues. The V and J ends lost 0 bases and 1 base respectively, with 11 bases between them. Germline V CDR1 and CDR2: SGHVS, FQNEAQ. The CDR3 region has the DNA TGTGCCAGCAGCTTAGCCCCAGGGTCAGGCACAGATACGCAGTATTTT. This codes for CASSLAPGSGTDTQYF.

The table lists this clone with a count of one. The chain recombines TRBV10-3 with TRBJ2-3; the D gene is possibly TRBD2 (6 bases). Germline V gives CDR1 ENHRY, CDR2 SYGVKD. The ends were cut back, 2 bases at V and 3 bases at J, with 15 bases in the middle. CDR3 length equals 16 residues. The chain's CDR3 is CAISERKGGGTDTQYF. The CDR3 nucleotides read TGTGCCATCAGTGAGCGGAAAGGTGGAGGGACAGATACGCAGTATTTT.